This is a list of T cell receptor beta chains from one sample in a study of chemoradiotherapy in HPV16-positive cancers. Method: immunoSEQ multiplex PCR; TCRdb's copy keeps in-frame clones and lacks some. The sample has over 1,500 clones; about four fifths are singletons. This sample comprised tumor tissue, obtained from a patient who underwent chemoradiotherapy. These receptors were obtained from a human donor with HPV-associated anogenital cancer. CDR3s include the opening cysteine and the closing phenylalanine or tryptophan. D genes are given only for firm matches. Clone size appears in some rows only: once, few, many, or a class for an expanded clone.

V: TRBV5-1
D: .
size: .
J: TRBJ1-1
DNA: TGCGCCAGCAGCTTCCCCGGGACACCGAACACTGAAGCTTTCTTT
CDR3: CASSFPGTPNTEAFF

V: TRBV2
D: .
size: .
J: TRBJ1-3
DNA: TGTGCCAGCAGTCCCCGGGGGGTGGCCTCTGGAAACACCATATATTTT
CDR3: CASSPRGVASGNTIYF

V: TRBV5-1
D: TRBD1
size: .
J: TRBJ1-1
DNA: TGCGCCAGCAGCCCCGGGACAGGCGGCACTGAAGCTTTCTTT
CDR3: CASSPGTGGTEAFF

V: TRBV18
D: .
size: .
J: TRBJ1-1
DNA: TGTGCCAGCTCACCTACCTGGACAGCCATGAACACTGAAGCTTTCTTT
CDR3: CASSPTWTAMNTEAFF

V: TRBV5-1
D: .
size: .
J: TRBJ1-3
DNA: TGCGCCAGCAGCCTGGGAGGGGGAAGCACCATATATTTT
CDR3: CASSLGGGSTIYF

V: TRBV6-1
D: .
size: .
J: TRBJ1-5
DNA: TGTGCCAGCAGTTCCCGACCAAACCTTGGGCAGCCCCAGCATTTT
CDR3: CASSSRPNLGQPQHF

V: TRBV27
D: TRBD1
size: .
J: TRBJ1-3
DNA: TGTGCCAGCAGTTCGACAGGGGGCCCCGGAAACACCATATATTTT
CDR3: CASSSTGGPGNTIYF

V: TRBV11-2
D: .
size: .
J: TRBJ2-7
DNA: TGTGCCAGCAGCTTCTCATCACGCTACGAGCAGTACTTC
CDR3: CASSFSSRYEQYF

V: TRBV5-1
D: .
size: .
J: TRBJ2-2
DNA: TGCGCCAGCAGCGACACAAGGACCGGGGAGCTGTTTTTT
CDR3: CASSDTRTGELFF

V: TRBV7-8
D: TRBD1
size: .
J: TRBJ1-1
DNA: TGTGCCAGCAGCGGGTATGGACAGGGAAGAATTGAAGCTTTCTTT
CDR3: CASSGYGQGRIEAFF

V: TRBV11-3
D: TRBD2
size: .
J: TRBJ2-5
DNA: TGTGCCAGCAGCCCGGGACTAGCGGGGTTGAAAGAGACCCAGTACTTC
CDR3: CASSPGLAGLKETQYF

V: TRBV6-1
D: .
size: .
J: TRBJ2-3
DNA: TGTGCCAGCAGCCCCCCCAAAGATACGCAGTATTTT
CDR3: CASSPPKDTQYF

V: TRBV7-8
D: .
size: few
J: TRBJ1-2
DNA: TGTGCCAGCAGCTTAGGTCCGGGACCAAGCTATGGCTACACCTTC
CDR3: CASSLGPGPSYGYTF

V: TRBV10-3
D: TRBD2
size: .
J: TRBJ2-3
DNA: TGTGCCATCAAAAGCGGGATAAACACAGATACGCAGTATTTT
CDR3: CAIKSGINTDTQYF

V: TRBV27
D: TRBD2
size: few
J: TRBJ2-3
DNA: TGTGCCAGCAGTTTTCGAAGCGGGAGAAGCACAGATACGCAGTATTTT
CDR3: CASSFRSGRSTDTQYF

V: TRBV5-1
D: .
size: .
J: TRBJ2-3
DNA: TGCGCCAGCAGCTTGGGGGGTACAGATACGCAGTATTTT
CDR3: CASSLGGTDTQYF

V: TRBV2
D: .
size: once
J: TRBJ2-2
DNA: TGTGCCAGCAGAGTGACGTGGACCGGGGAGCTGTTTTTT
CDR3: CASRVTWTGELFF

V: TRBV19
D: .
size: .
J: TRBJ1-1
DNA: TGTGCCAGTAGTATCCTACAGGGATTGCTTGGCACTGAAGCTTTCTTT
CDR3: CASSILQGLLGTEAFF